This T cell receptor (beta chain) was documented in a study of cytomegalovirus exposure and HLA in healthy donors. For the study at large: Researchers previously reported finding fewer than 140 million unique TCR beta sequences from 170 million or so T cells. Study observations and caveats: It was taken for granted in presence/absence analyses that sequencing depth across donors was roughly uniform. In a later analysis, a missense DCLRE1C variant was linked to TCR beta V- and J-gene trimming.

Points on this clone: What it recognizes is unknown.

The study ran its PCR with 60 Vbeta and 13 Jbeta primers. The method was immunoSEQ multiplex PCR; TCRdb's version includes in-frame clones alone and lacks a portion of them. This table has 100,000 to 150,000 clones, roughly 80% appearing once. The CDR3 is 16 amino acids. Trimming shortened V by 3 bases and J by 4 bases, and 18 bases separated the two germline ends. The chain combines TRBV5-3 with TRBJ2-3; D perhaps matches TRBD1 (6 bases). TRBV5-3 is given ORF status, its function remaining uncertain. Sequencing was done on a sample of PBMCs. This TCR came from a man aged 18 to 30 in good health and CMV-seronegative. The CDR3 here is CARSSITGTSPDTQYF. The DNA of the CDR3 is TGTGCCAGAAGCTCGATCACAGGGACCTCCCCAGATACGCAGTATTTT.